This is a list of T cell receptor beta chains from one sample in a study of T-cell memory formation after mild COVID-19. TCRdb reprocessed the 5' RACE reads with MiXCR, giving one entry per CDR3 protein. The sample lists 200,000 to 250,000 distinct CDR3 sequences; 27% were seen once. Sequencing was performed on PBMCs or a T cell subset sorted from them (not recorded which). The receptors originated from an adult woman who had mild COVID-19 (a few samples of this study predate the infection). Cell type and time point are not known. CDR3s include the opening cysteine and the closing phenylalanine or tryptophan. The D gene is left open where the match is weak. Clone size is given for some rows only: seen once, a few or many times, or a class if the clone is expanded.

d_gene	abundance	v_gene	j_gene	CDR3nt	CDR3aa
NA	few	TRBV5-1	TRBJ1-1	TGCGCCAGCAGCTTGGATCGGCACACTGAAGCTTTCTTT	CASSLDRHTEAFF
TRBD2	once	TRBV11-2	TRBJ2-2	TGTGCCAGCAGCTTAGAACGCGGGGGTAACACCGGGGAGCTGTTTTTT	CASSLERGGNTGELFF
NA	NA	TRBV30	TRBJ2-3	TGTGCCTGGAGTTGGCAGGGAGGCACAGATACGCAGTATTTT	CAWSWQGGTDTQYF
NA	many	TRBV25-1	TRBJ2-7	TGTGCCAGCAGTGATCCCCTTCCCCCTCTTCACGAGCAGTACTTC	CASSDPLPPLHEQYF
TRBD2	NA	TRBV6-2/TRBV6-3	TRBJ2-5	TGTGCCGCGGGGCGGCGGGAGGGCCGAGAGACCCAGTACTTC	CAAGRREGRETQYF
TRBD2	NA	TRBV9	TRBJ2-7	TGTGCCAGCAGCCCCCGGGGGGACTCGTTCTACGAGCAGTACTTC	CASSPRGDSFYEQYF
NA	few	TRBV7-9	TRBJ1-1	TGTGCCAGCAGCTTGGGCCAAGTGGCTTTCTTT	CASSLGQVAFF
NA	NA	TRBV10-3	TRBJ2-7	TGTGCCATCAGTGAGAGGACCTACGAGCAGTACTTC	CAISERTYEQYF
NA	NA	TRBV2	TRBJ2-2	TGTGCCAGCAGTGAGTTCGCAAGGAAGCTGTTTTTT	CASSEFARKLFF
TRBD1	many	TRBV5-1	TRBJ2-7	TGCGCCAGCAGCGGGACAGGGGACTACGAGCAGTACTTC	CASSGTGDYEQYF
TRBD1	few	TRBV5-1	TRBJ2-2	TGCGCCAGCAGCTTGGCCGGACAGGGACTTGGGGCCGGGGAGCTGTTTTTT	CASSLAGQGLGAGELFF
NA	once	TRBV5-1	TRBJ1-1	TGCGCCAGCAGCAAACTCGGGGGAGAGGCTGAAGCTTTCTTT	CASSKLGGEAEAFF
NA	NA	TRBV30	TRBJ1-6	TGTGCCTGGAGTGTCCCCGGGAATTCACCCCTCCACTTT	CAWSVPGNSPLHF
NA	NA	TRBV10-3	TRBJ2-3	TGTGCCATCAGTGAGTTTTCAGAGGGAGCAGATACGCAGTATTTT	CAISEFSEGADTQYF
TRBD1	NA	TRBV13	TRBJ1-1	TGTGCCAGCACGGAGACAGGGCACACTGAAGCTTTCTTT	CASTETGHTEAFF
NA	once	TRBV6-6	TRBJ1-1	TGTGCCAGCAGGGGGCTAGAAGCTTTCTTT	CASRGLEAFF
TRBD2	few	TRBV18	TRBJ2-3	TGTGCCAGCTCCCGGACTAGCGGGGGGAGAACAGATACGCAGTATTTT	CASSRTSGGRTDTQYF
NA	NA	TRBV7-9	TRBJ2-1	TGTGCCAGCAGCTTTTCGGCCTCGGAGCAGTTCTTC	CASSFSASEQFF
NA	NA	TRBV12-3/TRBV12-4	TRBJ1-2	TGTGCCAGCAGTCCGAGAGTGGGCCAGGGGTTCGGTGGCTACACCTTC	CASSPRVGQGFGGYTF
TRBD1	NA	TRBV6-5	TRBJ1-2	TGTGCCAGCAGGGCAGGGGGGACTAACTATGGCTACACCTTC	CASRAGGTNYGYTF
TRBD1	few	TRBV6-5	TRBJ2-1	TGTGCCAGCAGTTACACTTATGGGGGGACAGGACGGCTCAATGAGCAGTTCTTC	CASSYTYGGTGRLNEQFF
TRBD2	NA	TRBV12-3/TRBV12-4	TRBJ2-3	TGTGCCAGCAGTTCCGGGAGGCCAACCACTGCAGATACGCAGTATTTT	CASSSGRPTTADTQYF
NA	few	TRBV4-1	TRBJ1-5	TGCGCCAGCAGCCAAGATCTAGTTAGCAATCAGCCCCAGCATTTT	CASSQDLVSNQPQHF
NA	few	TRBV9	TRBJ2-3	TGTGCCAGCAGGCGGGGGCGAGGGACCACAGATACGCAGTATTTT	CASRRGRGTTDTQYF
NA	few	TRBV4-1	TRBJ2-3	TGCGCCAGCAGCCAAGTTCGCCCGCCCGGGGATACGCAGTATTTT	CASSQVRPPGDTQYF
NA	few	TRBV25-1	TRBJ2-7	TGTGCCAGCAGTGAAGAAGGGGTCGAGCCAAACGAGCAGTACTTC	CASSEEGVEPNEQYF
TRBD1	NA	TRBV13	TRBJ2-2	TGTGCCAGCAGCTTAGGCCATGGACAGGGGGCCGGGGAGCTGTTTTTT	CASSLGHGQGAGELFF
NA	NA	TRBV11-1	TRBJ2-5	TGTGCCAGCAGAGCACCGGCTACGGGGCCCCAGTACTTC	CASRAPATGPQYF
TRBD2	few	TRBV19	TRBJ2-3	TGTGCCAGTAGTTCCCTAGCGGGAAGCACAGATACGCAGTATTTT	CASSSLAGSTDTQYF
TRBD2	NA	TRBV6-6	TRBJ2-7	TGTGCCAGCAGGCGACTAGCGGGCACTTACGAGCAGTACTTC	CASRRLAGTYEQYF
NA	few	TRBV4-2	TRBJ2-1	TGTGCCAGCAGCCAAGTTTCGTACGATGAGCAGTTCTTC	CASSQVSYDEQFF
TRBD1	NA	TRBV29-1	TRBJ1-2	TGCAGCGTTGAAGATGGCCCGGGGCGGGACAGGGTTGACTATGGCTACACCTTC	CSVEDGPGRDRVDYGYTF
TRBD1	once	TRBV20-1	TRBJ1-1	TGCAGTGCTACCAGACAGGGGAGGGCGGCTGAAGCTTTCTTT	CSATRQGRAAEAFF
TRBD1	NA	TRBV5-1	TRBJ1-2	TGCGCCAGCAGCGTGTCCGGGACAGGGGCTAACTATGGCTACACCTTC	CASSVSGTGANYGYTF
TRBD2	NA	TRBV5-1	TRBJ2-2	TGCGCCAGCAGCTTGAGGGCTAGCGGGAGCGGTATCACCGGGGAGCTGTTTTTT	CASSLRASGSGITGELFF
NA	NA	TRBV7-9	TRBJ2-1	TGTGCCAGCAGCTGGCGGTCAGGGAGCTCCTACAATGAGCAGTTCTTC	CASSWRSGSSYNEQFF
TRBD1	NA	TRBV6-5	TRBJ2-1	TGTGCCAGCAGTTACGCCTGGGACAGTTTCGGTGAGCAGTTCTTC	CASSYAWDSFGEQFF
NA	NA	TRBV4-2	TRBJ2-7	TGTGCCAGCAGCTTAGGGACCACAGGGACGGGCGAGCAGTACTTC	CASSLGTTGTGEQYF
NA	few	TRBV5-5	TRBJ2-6	TGTGCCAGCAGCCCCAGCTTCAGGGTATCCGGGGCCAACGTCCTGACTTTC	CASSPSFRVSGANVLTF
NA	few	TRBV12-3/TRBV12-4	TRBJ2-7	TGTGCCAGCAGTCCTGGAGGGAGCGGGCCTCCCTACGAGCAGTACTTC	CASSPGGSGPPYEQYF
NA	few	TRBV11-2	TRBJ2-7	TGTGCCAGCAGCTTAGGATTATCCGGACACAGCTCCTACGAGCAGTACTTC	CASSLGLSGHSSYEQYF
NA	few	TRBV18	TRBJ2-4	TGTGCCAGCTCACCAGAACGGGGGGCCGATTACATTCAGTACTTC	CASSPERGADYIQYF
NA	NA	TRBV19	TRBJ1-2	TGTGCCAGTAGTATAGATCGGACTTCGGGCTATGGCTACACCTTC	CASSIDRTSGYGYTF
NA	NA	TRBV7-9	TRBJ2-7	TGTGCCAGCAGTTTCACAGCTATCGGACTTAGACCCTACGAGCAGTACTTC	CASSFTAIGLRPYEQYF
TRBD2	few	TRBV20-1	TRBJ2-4	TGCAGTGCTAGAGATGGACTAGCGGGAGGACTAGCCAAAAACATTCAGTACTTC	CSARDGLAGGLAKNIQYF
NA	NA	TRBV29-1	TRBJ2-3	TGCAGCGTTGAAGTAAGGGGGTACCGCCCAGATACGCAGTATTTT	CSVEVRGYRPDTQYF
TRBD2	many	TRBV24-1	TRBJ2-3	TGTGCCACCAGTGACCCCGAGCGGGGGCCCGCCTTCACAGATACGCAGTATTTT	CATSDPERGPAFTDTQYF
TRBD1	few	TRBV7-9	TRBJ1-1	TGTGCCAGCAGTATTACAGGGGGCTGGAACACTGAAGCTTTCTTT	CASSITGGWNTEAFF
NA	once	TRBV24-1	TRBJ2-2	TGTGCCACCAGTGATTTTGGCCAGGCGACCGGGGAGCTGTTTTTT	CATSDFGQATGELFF
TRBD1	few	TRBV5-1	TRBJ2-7	TGCGCCAGCAGCTCGGGGGACAGGGCCAACGAGCAGTACTTC	CASSSGDRANEQYF
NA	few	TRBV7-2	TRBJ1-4	TGTGCCAGCAGCCCCCGGACAGTTACTAATGAAAAACTGTTTTTT	CASSPRTVTNEKLFF
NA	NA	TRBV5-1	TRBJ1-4	TGCGCCAGCAGCTTTGATGGCCAGGGAAACGAAAAACTGTTTTTT	CASSFDGQGNEKLFF
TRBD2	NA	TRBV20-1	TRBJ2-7	TGCAGTGCTAGGATAGTCGGGGGGGCCTACGAGCAGTACTTC	CSARIVGGAYEQYF
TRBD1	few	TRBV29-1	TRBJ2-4	TGCAGCGTTGAGGACAGGGTAAAAAACATTCAGTACTTC	CSVEDRVKNIQYF